This TCR beta chain was identified during a study of early T cells in non-severe SARS-CoV-2 infection. Points from the study as a whole: Comparison of clonotypes with VDJdb favored anti-spike CD8 responses while missing private and CD4 specificities.

Researchers attached unique molecular identifiers to individual cDNA molecules. TCRdb called the 5' RACE reads again in MiXCR, with one record for every CDR3 protein. The table includes tens of thousands of distinct CDR3 sequences, over 10% detected once. Details on this clonotype: Its antigen is as yet unknown. Germline and junction disagree at one end, which may indicate a read error.

The germline CDR1 and CDR2 sequences are DFQATT and SNEGSKA (reference sequence). CDR3 size: 9 residues. This TCR derives from an adult who was a healthcare worker with PCR-confirmed SARS-CoV-2 infection or an uninfected control (not recorded which). The sample was whole blood, taken at baseline. V is TRBV20-1 and J is TRBJ1-1; TRBD1 aligns across 7 bases. The CDR3: CSAWGQRVF. The CDR3 nucleotides read TGCAGTGCTTGGGGACAGCGAGTGTTT.